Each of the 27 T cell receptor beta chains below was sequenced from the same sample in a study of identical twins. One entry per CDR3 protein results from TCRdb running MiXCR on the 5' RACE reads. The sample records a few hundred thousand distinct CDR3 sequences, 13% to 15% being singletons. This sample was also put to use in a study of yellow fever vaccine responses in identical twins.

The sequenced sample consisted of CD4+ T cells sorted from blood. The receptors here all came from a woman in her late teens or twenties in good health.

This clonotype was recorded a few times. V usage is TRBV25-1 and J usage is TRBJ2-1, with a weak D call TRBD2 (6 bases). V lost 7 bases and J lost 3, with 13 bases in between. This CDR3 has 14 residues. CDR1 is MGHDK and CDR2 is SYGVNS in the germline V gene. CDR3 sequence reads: CASKGTSSYNEQFF. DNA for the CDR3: TGTGCCAGCAAGGGGACTTCCAGCTACAATGAGCAGTTCTTC. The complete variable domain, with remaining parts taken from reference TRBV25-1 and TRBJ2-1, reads EADIYQTPRYLVIGTGKKITLECSQTMGHDKMYWYQQDPGMELHLIHYSYGVNSTEKGDLSSESTVSRIRTEHFPLTLESARPSHTSQYLCASKGTSSYNEQFFGPGTRLTVL.

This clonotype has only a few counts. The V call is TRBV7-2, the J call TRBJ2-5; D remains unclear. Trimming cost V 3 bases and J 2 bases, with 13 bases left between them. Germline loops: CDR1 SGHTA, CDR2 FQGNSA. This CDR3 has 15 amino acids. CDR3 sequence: CASSFHRVKQETQYF. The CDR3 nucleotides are TGTGCCAGCAGCTTCCACCGGGTTAAACAAGAGACCCAGTACTTC.

The CDR3 DNA follows: TGTGCCAGCAGCTTGTTTCTTGCGGGCTCCTACGAGCAGTACTTC. Protein product: CASSLFLAGSYEQYF. This sequence joins TRBV5-8 and TRBJ2-7; D may be TRBD2 (5 bases). Looked up from germline, CDR1 is SGHTS and CDR2 is YDEGEE. This CDR3 has 15 residues. V lost 1 base to trimming and J lost 0 bases, with 11 bases between them.

CDR3 in amino acids: CASSVRTGGSYNEQFF. CDR3 nucleotide sequence: TGTGCCAGCAGCGTAAGGACGGGGGGGTCCTACAATGAGCAGTTCTTC. The rearrangement joins TRBV9 to TRBJ2-1, with TRBD2 matching 8 bases. This CDR3 has 16 residues. Germline values: CDR1 SGDLS, CDR2 YYNGEE. The J segment lost 1 base and the V segment lost 1 base, leaving 4 bases of the junction unmatched. The variable domain in full, with the rest retrieved from reference TRBV9 and TRBJ2-1, is DSGVTQTPKHLITATGQRVTLRCSPRSGDLSVYWYQQSLDQGLQFLIQYYNGEERAKGNILERFSAQQFPDLHSELNLSSLELGDSALYFCASSVRTGGSYNEQFFGPGTRLTVL.

CDR3 sequence (DNA): TGCAGTGCTAGAGATGCCGAGCGGGGGGGCCCAGATACGCAGTATTTT. Translation: CSARDAERGGPDTQYF. The chain joins TRBV20-1 to TRBJ2-3; 10 bases map to TRBD2. The CDR3 is 16 amino acids. The germline V gene has CDR1 DFQATT and CDR2 SNEGSKA (reference sequence). J gave up 4 bases and V 0 bases, and 7 bases lay outside the gene matches.

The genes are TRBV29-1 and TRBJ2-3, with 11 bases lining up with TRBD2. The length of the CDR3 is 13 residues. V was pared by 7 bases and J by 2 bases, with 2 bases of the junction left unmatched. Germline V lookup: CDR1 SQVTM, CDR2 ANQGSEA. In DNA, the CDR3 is TGCAGCGGACTAGCGGGGTTCACAGATACGCAGTATTTT. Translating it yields CSGLAGFTDTQYF.

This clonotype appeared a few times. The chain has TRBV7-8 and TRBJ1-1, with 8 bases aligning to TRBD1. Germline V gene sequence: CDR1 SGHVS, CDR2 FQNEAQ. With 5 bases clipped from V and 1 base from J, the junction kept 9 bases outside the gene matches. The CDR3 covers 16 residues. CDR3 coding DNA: TGTGCCAGCAGCCCATGGGTGGACAGGGCGAACACTGAAGCTTTCTTT. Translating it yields CASSPWVDRANTEAFF.

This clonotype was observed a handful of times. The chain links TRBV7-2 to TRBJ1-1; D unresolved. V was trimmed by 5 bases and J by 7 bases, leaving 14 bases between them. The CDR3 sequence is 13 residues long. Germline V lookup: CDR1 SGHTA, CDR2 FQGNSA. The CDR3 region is CASSPRQAGEAFF. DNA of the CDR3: TGTGCCAGCAGCCCCCGGCAGGCGGGTGAAGCTTTCTTT. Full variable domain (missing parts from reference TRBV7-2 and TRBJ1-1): GAGVSQSPSNKVTEKGKDVELRCDPISGHTALYWYRQSLGQGLEFLIYFQGNSAPDKSGLPSDRFSAERTGGSVSTLTIQRTQQEDSAVYLCASSPRQAGEAFFGQGTRLTVV.

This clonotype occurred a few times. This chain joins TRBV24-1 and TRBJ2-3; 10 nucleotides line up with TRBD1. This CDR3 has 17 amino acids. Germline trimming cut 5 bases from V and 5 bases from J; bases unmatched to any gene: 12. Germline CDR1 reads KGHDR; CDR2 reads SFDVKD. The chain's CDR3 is CATSGDRDRGPGDTQYF. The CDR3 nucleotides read TGTGCCACCAGTGGGGACCGGGACAGGGGTCCGGGAGATACGCAGTATTTT.

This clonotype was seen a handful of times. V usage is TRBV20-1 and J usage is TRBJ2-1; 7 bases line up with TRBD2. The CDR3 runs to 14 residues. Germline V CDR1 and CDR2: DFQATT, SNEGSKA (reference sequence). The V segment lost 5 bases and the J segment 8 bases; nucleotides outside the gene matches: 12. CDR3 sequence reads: CSASPGTRGDEQFF. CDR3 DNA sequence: TGCAGTGCTTCCCCCGGGACCCGGGGGGATGAGCAGTTCTTC.

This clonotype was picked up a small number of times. The CDR3 DNA reads TGTGCCAGCAGTTTATTCGGGAGTTATTACAATGAGCAGTTCTTC. It codes for CASSLFGSYYNEQFF. This chain joins TRBV12-3 or TRBV12-4 and TRBJ2-1; D might be TRBD2 (6 bases). Trimming took off 2 bases at V and 4 bases at J, with 12 bases between the two ends. The CDR3 runs to 15 residues.

The CDR3 here is CSARDLLTGTGAGELFF. The CDR3 nucleotides read TGCAGTGCTAGAGACCTGTTAACCGGGACAGGGGCCGGGGAGCTGTTTTTT. The chain has TRBV20-1 and TRBJ2-2, with 10 bases identical to TRBD1. Germline values: CDR1 DFQATT, CDR2 SNEGSKA (reference sequence). Trimming cost V 0 bases and J 6 bases; bases outside gene matches: 10. The CDR3 spans 17 residues.

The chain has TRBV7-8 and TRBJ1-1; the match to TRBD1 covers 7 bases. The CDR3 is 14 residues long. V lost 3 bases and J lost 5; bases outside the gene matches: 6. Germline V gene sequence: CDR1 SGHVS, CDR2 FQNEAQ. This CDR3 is CASSFTGDRTEAFF. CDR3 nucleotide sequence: TGTGCCAGCAGCTTCACAGGGGATCGTACTGAAGCTTTCTTT.

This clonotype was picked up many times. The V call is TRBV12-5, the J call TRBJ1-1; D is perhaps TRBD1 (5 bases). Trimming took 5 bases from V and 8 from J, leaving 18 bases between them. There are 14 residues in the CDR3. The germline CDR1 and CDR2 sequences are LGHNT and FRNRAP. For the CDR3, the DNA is TGTGCTAGTGGTCCCCGGGACGCTCTTTTGGAAGCTTTCTTT. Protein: CASGPRDALLEAFF.

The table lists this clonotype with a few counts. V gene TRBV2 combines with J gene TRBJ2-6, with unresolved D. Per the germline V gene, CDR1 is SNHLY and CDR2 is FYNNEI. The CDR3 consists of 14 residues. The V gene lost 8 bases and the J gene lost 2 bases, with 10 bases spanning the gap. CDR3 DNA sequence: TGTGCCAGCGTGGTTTTCCCTGGGGCCAACGTCCTGACTTTC. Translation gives CASVVFPGANVLTF.

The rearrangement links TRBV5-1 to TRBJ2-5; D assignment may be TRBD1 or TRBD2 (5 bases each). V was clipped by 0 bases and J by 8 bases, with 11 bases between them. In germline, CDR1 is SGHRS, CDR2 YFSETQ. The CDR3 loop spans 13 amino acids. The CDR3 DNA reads TGCGCCAGCAGCTTGGCCCAGGGACGAACCCAGTACTTC. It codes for CASSLAQGRTQYF.

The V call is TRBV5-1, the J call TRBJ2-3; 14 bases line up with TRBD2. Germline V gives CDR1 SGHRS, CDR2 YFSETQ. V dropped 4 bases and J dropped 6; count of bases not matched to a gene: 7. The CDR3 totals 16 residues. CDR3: CASSRLAGGTLDTQYF. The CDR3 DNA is TGCGCCAGCAGCAGACTAGCGGGGGGGACTTTGGATACGCAGTATTTT.

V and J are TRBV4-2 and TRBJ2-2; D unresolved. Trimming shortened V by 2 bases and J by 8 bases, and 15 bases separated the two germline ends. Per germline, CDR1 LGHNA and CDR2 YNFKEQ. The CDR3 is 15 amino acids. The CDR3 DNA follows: TGTGCCAGCAGCCAAAAAGCCGGGTTCCAGGGGGAGCTGTTTTTT. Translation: CASSQKAGFQGELFF.

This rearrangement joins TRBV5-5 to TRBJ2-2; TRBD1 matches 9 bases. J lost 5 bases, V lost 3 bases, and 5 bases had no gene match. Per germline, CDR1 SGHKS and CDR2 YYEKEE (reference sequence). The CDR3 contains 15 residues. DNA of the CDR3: TGTGCCAGCAGCTCTTGGACAGGGGAGACCGGGGAGCTGTTTTTT. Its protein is CASSSWTGETGELFF.

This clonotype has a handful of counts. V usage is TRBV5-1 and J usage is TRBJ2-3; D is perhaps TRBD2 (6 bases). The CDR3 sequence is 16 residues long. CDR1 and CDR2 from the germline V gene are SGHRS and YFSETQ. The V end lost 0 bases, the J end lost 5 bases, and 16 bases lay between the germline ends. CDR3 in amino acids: CASSLVRLATGDTQYF. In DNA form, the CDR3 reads TGCGCCAGCAGCTTGGTTCGGCTAGCGACCGGAGATACGCAGTATTTT.

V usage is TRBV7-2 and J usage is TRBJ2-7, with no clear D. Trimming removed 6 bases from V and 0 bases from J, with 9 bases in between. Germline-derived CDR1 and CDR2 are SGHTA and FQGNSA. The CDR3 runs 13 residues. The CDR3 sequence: CASSHPISYEQYF. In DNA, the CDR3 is TGTGCCAGCAGTCACCCAATCTCCTACGAGCAGTACTTC.

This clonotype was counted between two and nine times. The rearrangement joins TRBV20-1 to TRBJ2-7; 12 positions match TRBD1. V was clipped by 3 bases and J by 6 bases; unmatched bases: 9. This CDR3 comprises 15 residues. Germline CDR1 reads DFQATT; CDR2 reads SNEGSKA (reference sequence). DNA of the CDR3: TGCAGTGCTAGGGTTTCCGGGACAGGGGGCTCCGAGCAGTACTTC. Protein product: CSARVSGTGGSEQYF.

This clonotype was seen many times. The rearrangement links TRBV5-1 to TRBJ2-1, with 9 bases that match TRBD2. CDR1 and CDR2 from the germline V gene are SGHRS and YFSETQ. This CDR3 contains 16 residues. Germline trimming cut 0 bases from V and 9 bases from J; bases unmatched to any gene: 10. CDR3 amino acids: CASSLAGGLASIEQFF. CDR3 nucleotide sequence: TGCGCCAGCAGCTTGGCTGGGGGACTAGCCTCGATTGAGCAGTTCTTC.

DNA for the CDR3: TGTGCCAGTAGTATGGATAGCGGGTTTAAATCCGGGGAGCTGTTTTTT. Translation gives CASSMDSGFKSGELFF. V and J are TRBV19 and TRBJ2-2, with 7 bases that match TRBD2. Germline-derived CDR1 and CDR2 are LNHDA and SQIVND (reference sequence). CDR3 size: 16 residues. J lost 6 bases, V lost 3 bases, and 10 bases had no gene match.

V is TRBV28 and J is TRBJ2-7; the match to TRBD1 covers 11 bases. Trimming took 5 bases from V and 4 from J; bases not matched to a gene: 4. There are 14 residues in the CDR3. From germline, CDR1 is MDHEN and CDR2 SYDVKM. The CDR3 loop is CASSPGDRGYEQYF. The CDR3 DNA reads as TGTGCCAGCAGTCCAGGGGACAGGGGGTACGAGCAGTACTTC. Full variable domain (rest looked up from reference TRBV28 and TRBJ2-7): DVKVTQSSRYLVKRTGEKVFLECVQDMDHENMFWYRQDPGLGLRLIYFSYDVKMKEKGDIPEGYSVSREKKERFSLILESASTNQTSMYLCASSPGDRGYEQYFGPGTRLTVT.

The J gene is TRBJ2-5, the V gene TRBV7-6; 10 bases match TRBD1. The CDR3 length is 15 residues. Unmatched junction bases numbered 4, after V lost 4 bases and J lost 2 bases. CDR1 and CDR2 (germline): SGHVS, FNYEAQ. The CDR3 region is CASSYPGQGQETQYF. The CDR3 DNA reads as TGTGCCAGCAGCTATCCGGGACAGGGGCAAGAGACCCAGTACTTC. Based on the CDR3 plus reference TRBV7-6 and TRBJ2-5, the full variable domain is GAGVSQSPRYKVTKRGQDVALRCDPISGHVSLYWYRQALGQGPEFLTYFNYEAQQDKSGLPNDRFSAERPEGSISTLTIQRTEQRDSAMYRCASSYPGQGQETQYFGPGTRLLVL.

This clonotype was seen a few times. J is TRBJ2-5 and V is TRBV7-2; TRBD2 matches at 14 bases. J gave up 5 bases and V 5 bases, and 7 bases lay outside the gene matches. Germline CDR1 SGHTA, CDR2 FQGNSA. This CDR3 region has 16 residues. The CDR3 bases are TGTGCCAGCAGCCCAGGGACTAGCGGGAGATGGGAGACCCAGTACTTC. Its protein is CASSPGTSGRWETQYF.